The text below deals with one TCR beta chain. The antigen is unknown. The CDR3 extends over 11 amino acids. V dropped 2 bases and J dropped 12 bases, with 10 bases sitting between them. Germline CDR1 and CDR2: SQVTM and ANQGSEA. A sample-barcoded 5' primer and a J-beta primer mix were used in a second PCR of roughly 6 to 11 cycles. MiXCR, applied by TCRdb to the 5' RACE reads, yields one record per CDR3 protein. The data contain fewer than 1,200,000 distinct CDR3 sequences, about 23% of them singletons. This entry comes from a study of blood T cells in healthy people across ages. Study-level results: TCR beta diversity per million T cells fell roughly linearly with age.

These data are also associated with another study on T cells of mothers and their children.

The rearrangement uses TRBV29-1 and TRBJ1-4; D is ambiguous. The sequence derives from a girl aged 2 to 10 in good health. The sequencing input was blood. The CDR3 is CSVELGVQLFF. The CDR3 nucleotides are TGCAGCGTTGAACTTGGGGTGCAACTGTTTTTT.